The 12 T cell receptor beta chains reported below all come from one sample, sequenced in a study of T-cell reconstitution after alpha-beta-depleted transplantation in children. During its preparation, the TCRbeta library received unique molecular identifiers. Each CDR3 protein gets one entry after TCRdb re-called the PCR reads with MiXCR. This repertoire shows 500,000 to 600,000 distinct CDR3 sequences, about 30% found once; its top ten account for approximately 2.3%. Here the sequenced sample was PBMCs from the stem cell graft donor, taken from the stem cell graft. The receptors stem from a human donor who donated a stem cell graft to a child with aplastic anemia.

The chain has TRBV5-1 and TRBJ2-1; D ambiguous. CDR3 size: 15 residues. The germline V gene encodes CDR1 SGHRS and CDR2 YFSETQ. The V end was cut by 0 bases, the J end by 6 bases, with 13 bases between. The CDR3 DNA is TGCGCCAGCAGCTTGGAATTTACTATTAGCAATGAGCAGTTCTTC. Translating gives CASSLEFTISNEQFF.

The V gene is TRBV12-3 or TRBV12-4, the J gene TRBJ1-1; the D gene is possibly TRBD1 (5 bases). V was pared by 5 bases and J by 4 bases, with 8 bases between. This CDR3 is 12 amino acids long. CDR3 sequence reads: CASSGTPTEAFF. The DNA of the CDR3 is TGTGCCAGCAGTGGGACTCCCACTGAAGCTTTCTTT.

The J gene is TRBJ2-7, the V gene TRBV9, with D tentatively TRBD1 or TRBD2 (5 bases each). The ends were cut back, 2 bases at V and 3 bases at J, with 15 bases in the middle. Germline-derived CDR1 and CDR2 are SGDLS and YYNGEE. This CDR3 has 15 amino acids. CDR3: CASSVEPGPNYEQYF. In DNA form, the CDR3 reads TGTGCCAGCAGCGTCGAGCCGGGACCTAACTACGAGCAGTACTTC.

V usage is TRBV7-2 and J usage is TRBJ2-2, with D uncertain. The ends were cut back, 7 bases at V and 6 bases at J, with 9 bases in the middle. The germline V gene encodes CDR1 SGHTA and CDR2 FQGNSA. The CDR3 spans 12 residues. CDR3 coding DNA: TGTGCCAGCACGTACGGATCCGGGGAGCTGTTTTTT. Encoded protein: CASTYGSGELFF.

This clonotype was seen only a few times. The V call is TRBV7-8, the J call TRBJ2-1; 7 bases are shared with TRBD1. After removal of 4 bases from V and 7 bases from J, the junction contained 13 bases not matched to a gene. CDR3 length: 16 residues. Looked up from germline, CDR1 is SGHVS and CDR2 is FQNEAQ. The CDR3 nucleotides are TGTGCCAGCAGCTCCACGCCGGGACAGTCTGGGAATGAGCAGTTCTTC. Translation: CASSSTPGQSGNEQFF. The full variable domain, rest sourced from reference TRBV7-8 and TRBJ2-1, is GAGVSQSPRYKVAKRGQDVALRCDPISGHVSLFWYQQALGQGPEFLTYFQNEAQLDKSGLPSDRFFAERPEGSVSTLKIQRTQQEDSAVYLCASSSTPGQSGNEQFFGPGTRLTVL.

The chain couples TRBV5-1 to TRBJ1-4, with 10 bases that match TRBD1. The length of the CDR3 is 14 residues. Germline V gene lookup returns CDR1 SGHRS and CDR2 YFSETQ. With 4 bases clipped from V and 5 bases from J, the junction kept 2 bases outside the gene matches. CDR3 sequence reads: CASSVDRGNEKLFF. CDR3 bases: TGCGCCAGCAGCGTGGACAGGGGGAATGAAAAACTGTTTTTT.

This chain joins TRBV24-1 and TRBJ1-2; 7 bases fit TRBD1. Germline V CDR1 and CDR2: KGHDR, SFDVKD. This CDR3 is built from 16 residues. Trimming cost V 2 bases and J 4 bases; bases outside gene matches: 9. For the CDR3, the DNA is TGTGCCACCAGTGATTCCTCAGGGGGACGTCGCTATGGCTACACCTTC. Its translation is CATSDSSGGRRYGYTF.

This clonotype was seen only a few times. The gene calls are TRBV5-1 and TRBJ2-7, with 9 positions matching TRBD2. Trimming cost V 5 bases and J 4 bases; bases outside gene matches: 4. CDR3 size: 13 residues. Germline assignment: CDR1 SGHRS and CDR2 YFSETQ. CDR3 region: CASSTAGGYEQYV. DNA of the CDR3: TGCGCCAGCAGTACGGCGGGAGGGTACGAGCAGTACGTC.

This chain connects TRBV5-1 to TRBJ1-1, with D possibly TRBD1 on 6 matching bases. CDR1 and CDR2 (germline): SGHRS, YFSETQ. Trimming stripped 0 bases from V and 3 bases from J, with 12 bases between. There are 15 residues in the CDR3. CDR3: CASSLGTGADTEAFF. The CDR3 nucleotides are TGCGCCAGCAGCTTGGGTACGGGGGCCGACACTGAAGCTTTCTTT.

The genes are TRBV29-1 and TRBJ2-1; D is undetermined. CDR1 and CDR2 from the germline V gene are SQVTM and ANQGSEA. There are 16 residues in the CDR3. V lost 3 bases to trimming and J lost 0 bases, with 15 bases between them. The CDR3 spells CSVDGQPLRSYNEQFF. CDR3 bases: TGCAGCGTTGATGGGCAGCCCTTGCGCTCCTACAATGAGCAGTTCTTC.

This clonotype was seen once. The V call is TRBV19, the J call TRBJ1-1, with 7 bases matching TRBD1. Germline values: CDR1 LNHDA, CDR2 SQIVND (reference sequence). This CDR3 is built from 12 residues. Trimming cost V 5 bases and J 6 bases; bases outside gene matches: 3. The CDR3 bases are TGTGCCAGTAGTGACAGGGCAGCTGAAGCTTTCTTT. Amino acid sequence: CASSDRAAEAFF.

V gene TRBV29-1 combines with J gene TRBJ2-3, with D possibly TRBD2 on 6 matching bases. This CDR3 has 13 amino acids. V lost 4 bases and J 6 bases, leaving 14 bases between the germline ends. Germline V gives CDR1 SQVTM, CDR2 ANQGSEA. The CDR3 region is CSVVRGGRDTQYF. The CDR3 nucleotides read TGCAGCGTTGTTAGAGGTGGGAGGGATACGCAGTATTTT.